This TCR beta chain was captured by sequencing in a study of T cells in Graves' hyperthyroidism and ophthalmopathy. Study details: Peripheral blood collection took place at initial diagnosis, before any treatment. The study's findings and limits: Among clonotypes expanded in thyroid above 0.001, most were also found in blood. The model predicted ophthalmopathy a median approximately six months before onset.

This clonotype was observed a handful of times. Its antigen is not known. The CDR3 length is 15 residues. From germline, CDR1 is MNHNS and CDR2 SASEGT. V was pared by 1 base and J by 4 bases, with 11 bases between. TCR beta CDR3 sequences were amplified from RNA transcripts. RT-PCR in the first round (using the HTBI primer set) targeted the TCR CDR3. TCRdb itself ran the multiplex PCR reads through MiXCR, one entry per CDR3 protein. The sample contains 450,000 to 500,000 distinct CDR3 sequences, about 22% of which appear only once. The sample consisted of blood. The receptor comes from an older woman with Graves' ophthalmopathy. The chain carries TRBV6-1 and TRBJ1-3; possible D gene TRBD1, 5 bases. The CDR3 coding sequence is TGTGCCAGCAGTGAAGTCGCAGGGCTAGGAAACACCATATATTTT. This encodes CASSEVAGLGNTIYF.